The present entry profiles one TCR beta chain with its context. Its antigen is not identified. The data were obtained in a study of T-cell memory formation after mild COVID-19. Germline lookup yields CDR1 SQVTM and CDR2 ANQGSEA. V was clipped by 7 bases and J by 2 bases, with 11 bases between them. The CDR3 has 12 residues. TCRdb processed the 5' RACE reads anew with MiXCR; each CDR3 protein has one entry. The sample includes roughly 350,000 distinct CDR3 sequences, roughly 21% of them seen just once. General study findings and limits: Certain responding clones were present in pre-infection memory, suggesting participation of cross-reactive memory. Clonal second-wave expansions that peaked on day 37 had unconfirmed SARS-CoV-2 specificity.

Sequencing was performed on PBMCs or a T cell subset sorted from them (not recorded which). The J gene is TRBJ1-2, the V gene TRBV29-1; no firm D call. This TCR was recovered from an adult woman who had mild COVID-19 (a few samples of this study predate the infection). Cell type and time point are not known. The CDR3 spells CSGKVGNYGYTF. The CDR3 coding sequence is TGCAGCGGGAAAGTGGGGAACTATGGCTACACCTTC.